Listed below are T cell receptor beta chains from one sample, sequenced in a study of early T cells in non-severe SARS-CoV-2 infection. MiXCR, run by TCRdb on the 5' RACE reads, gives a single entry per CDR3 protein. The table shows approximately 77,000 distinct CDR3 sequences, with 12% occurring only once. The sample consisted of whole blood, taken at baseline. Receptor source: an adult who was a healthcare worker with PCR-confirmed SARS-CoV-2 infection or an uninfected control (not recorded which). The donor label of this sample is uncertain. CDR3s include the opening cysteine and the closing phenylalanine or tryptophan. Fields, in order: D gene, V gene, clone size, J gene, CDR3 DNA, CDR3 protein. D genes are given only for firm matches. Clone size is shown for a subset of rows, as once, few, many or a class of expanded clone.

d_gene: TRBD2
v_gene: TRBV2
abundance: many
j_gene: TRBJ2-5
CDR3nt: TGTGCCAGCAGGGAACCGGGACTAGCGGGGGGGCCGCGAGAGACCCAGTACTTC
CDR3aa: CASREPGLAGGPRETQYF

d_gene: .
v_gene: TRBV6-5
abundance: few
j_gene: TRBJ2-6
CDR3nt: TGTGCCAGCAGCCCGCAAGGGGTTCGGACCAACGTCCTGACTTTC
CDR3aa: CASSPQGVRTNVLTF

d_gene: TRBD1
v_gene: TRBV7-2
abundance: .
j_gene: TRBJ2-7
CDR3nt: TGTGCCAGCAGCCCACCGGGACAGGGGGGCAACGAGCAGTACTTC
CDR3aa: CASSPPGQGGNEQYF

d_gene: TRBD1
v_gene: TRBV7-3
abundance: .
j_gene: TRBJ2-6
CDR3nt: TGTGCCAGCAGCTCTCACCCTGCCGGACAGGGTGTCTCGGGGGCCAACGTCCTGACTTTC
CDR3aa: CASSSHPAGQGVSGANVLTF

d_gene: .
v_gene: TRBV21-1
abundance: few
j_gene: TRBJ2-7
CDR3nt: TGTGCCAGCAGCCCCCCACGTCCAGCGGGGGTCTACGAGCAGTACTTC
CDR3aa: CASSPPRPAGVYEQYF

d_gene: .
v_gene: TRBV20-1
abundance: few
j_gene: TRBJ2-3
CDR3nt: TGCAGTGCTAGAGGAGGTGGGGCAGCAAGGGCAGATACGCAGTATTTT
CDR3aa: CSARGGGAARADTQYF

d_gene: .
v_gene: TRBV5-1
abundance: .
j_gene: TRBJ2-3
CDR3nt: TGCGCCAGCAGCCTATCTAGCGTTACAGATACGCAGTATTTT
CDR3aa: CASSLSSVTDTQYF

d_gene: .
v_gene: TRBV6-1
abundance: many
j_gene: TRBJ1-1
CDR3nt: TGTGCCAGCGGACCGGACTACAACACTGAAGCTTTCTTT
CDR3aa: CASGPDYNTEAFF

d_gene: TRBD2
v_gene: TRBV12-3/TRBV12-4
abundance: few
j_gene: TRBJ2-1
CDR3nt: TGTGCCAGCAGTTTTCGGGCGGGAGTACTGAATGAGCAGTTCTTC
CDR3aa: CASSFRAGVLNEQFF

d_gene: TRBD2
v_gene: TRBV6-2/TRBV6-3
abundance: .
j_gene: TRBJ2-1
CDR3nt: TGTGCCAGCACCGTGACTAGCGGGGGGGCCTACAATGAGCAGTTCTTC
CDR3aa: CASTVTSGGAYNEQFF

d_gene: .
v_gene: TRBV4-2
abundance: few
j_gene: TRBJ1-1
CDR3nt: TGTGCCAGCAGCCGGGCGGGGGGCACTGAAGCTTTCTTT
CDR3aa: CASSRAGGTEAFF

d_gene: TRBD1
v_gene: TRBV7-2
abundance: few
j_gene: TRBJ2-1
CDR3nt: TGTGCCAGCAGCCCCCGCGCGGGGACAGGGTACAATGAGCAGTTCTTC
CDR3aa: CASSPRAGTGYNEQFF

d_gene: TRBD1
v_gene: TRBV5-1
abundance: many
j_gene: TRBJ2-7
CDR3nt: TGCGCCAGCAGCTTCCTTACAGGGGTTGCCTACGAGCAGTACTTC
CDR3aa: CASSFLTGVAYEQYF

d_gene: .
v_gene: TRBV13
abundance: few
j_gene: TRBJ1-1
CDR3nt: TGTGCCAGCAGCTTCCCTTACCGACTCTCGAACACTGAAGCTTTCTTT
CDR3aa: CASSFPYRLSNTEAFF

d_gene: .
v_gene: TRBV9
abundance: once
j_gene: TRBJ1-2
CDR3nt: TGTGCCAGCAGCGTAGGTCGGACCGGATACGCGCGGGGCTACACCTTC
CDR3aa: CASSVGRTGYARGYTF

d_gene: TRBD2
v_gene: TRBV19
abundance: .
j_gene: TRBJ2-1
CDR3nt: TGTGCCAGTAGTAGGGGACTAGCGGGGAGTACCTACAATGAGCAGTTCTTC
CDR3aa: CASSRGLAGSTYNEQFF

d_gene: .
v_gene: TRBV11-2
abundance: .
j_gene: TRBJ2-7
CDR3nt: TGTGCCAGCAGCCTAGAGCGGATTGGCGAGCAGTACTTC
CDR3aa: CASSLERIGEQYF

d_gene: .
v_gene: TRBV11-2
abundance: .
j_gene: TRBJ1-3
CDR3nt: TGTGCCAGCAGCTTACGAAACCGCCGCGGGGAACTCTACTCTGGAAACACCATATATTTT
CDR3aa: CASSLRNRRGELYSGNTIYF

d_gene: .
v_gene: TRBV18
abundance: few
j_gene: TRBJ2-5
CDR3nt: TGTGCCAGCTCACCACCTTCGTCCGAGACCCAGTACTTC
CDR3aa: CASSPPSSETQYF

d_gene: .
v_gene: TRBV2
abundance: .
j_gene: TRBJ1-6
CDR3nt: TGTGCCAGCAGTCCACGGTTAACGGATTCACCCCTCCACTTT
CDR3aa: CASSPRLTDSPLHF

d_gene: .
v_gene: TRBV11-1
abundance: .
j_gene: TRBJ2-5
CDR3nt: TGTGCCAGCAGCTTAAGCCCCGGTTGGGAGACCCAGTACTTC
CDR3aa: CASSLSPGWETQYF

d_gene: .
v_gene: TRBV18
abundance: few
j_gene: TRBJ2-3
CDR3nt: TGTGCCAGCTCACCACAGACAAATACCAGGGGAGATACGCAGTATTTT
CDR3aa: CASSPQTNTRGDTQYF

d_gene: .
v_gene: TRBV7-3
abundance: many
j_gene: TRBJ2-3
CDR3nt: TGTGCCAGCAGCTTTCGCGGGGGCCGGGATACGCAGTATTTT
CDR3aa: CASSFRGGRDTQYF

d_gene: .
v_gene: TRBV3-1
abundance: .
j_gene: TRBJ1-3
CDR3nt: TGTGCCAGCAGCATTGGTCCTAGCTCTGGAAACACCATATATTTT
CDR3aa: CASSIGPSSGNTIYF

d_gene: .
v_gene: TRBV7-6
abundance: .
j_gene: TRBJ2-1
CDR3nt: TGTGCCAGCAGCGTCCAGCTGAGCTCCTACAATGAGCAGTTCTTC
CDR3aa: CASSVQLSSYNEQFF

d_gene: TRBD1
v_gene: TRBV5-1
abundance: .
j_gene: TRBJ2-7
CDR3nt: TGCGCCAGCAGCTTGACCTATCTGGCAGGGGGATACGAGCAGTACTTC
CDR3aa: CASSLTYLAGGYEQYF

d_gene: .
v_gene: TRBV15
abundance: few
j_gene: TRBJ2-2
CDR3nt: TGTGCCACCAGCCAGGGGCCGGGGATGGACACCGGGGAGCTGTTTTTT
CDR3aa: CATSQGPGMDTGELFF

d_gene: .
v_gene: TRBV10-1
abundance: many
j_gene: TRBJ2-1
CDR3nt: TGCGCCAGCAGTGAGAACGTATACAATGAGCAGTTCTTC
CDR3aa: CASSENVYNEQFF

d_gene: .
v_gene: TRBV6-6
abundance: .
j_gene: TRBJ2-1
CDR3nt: TGTGCCAGCAGTTACTCGTTCACACTACGGGAGACCCGCAATGAGCAGTTCTTC
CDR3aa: CASSYSFTLRETRNEQFF

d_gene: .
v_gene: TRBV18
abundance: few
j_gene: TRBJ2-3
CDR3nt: TGTGCCAGCTCACCAGTTCGAAGCACAGATACGCAGTATTTT
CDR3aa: CASSPVRSTDTQYF

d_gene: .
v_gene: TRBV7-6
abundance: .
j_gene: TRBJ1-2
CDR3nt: TGTGCCAGCAGCCCCACGGAAACAGGGAACTATGGCTACACCTTC
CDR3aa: CASSPTETGNYGYTF

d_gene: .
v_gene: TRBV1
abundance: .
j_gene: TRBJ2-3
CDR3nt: TGCACCAGCAGCCAAGAAGGGAGTGGGAGCACAGATACGCAGTATTTT
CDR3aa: CTSSQEGSGSTDTQYF

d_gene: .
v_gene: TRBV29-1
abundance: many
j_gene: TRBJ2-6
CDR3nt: TGCAGCGTTAGGCAGGGGGGATCTGGGGCCAACGTCCTGACTTTC
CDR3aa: CSVRQGGSGANVLTF

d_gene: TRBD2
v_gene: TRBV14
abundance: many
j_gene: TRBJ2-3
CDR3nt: TGTGCCAGCAGCCAGGGGACTAGCGGGGATACGCAGTATTTT
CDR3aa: CASSQGTSGDTQYF

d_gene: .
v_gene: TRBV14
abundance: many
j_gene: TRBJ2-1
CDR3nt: TGTGCCAGCAGCGGGGGATACAATGAGCAGTTCTTC
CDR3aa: CASSGGYNEQFF

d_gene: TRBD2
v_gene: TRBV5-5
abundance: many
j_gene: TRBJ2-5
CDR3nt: TGTGCCAGCAGCTTGCCGGGCAGCGGGGCTAAGGAGACCCAGTACTTC
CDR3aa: CASSLPGSGAKETQYF

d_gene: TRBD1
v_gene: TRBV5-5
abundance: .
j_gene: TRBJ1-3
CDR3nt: TGTGCCAGCAGCGTACAGGGGGGAGGAAACACCATATATTTT
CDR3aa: CASSVQGGGNTIYF

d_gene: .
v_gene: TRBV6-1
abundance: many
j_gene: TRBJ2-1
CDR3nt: TGTGCCAGCACACGGGAGAGGAATGAGCAGTTCTTC
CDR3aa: CASTRERNEQFF

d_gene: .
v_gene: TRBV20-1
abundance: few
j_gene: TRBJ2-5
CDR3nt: TGCAGTGCTAGAGAATTCCGAGAGACCCAGTACTTC
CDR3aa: CSAREFRETQYF

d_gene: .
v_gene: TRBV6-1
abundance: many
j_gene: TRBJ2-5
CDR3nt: TGTGCCAGCAGTGAGCGCAGCAGCAAGACCCAGTACTTC
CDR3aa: CASSERSSKTQYF

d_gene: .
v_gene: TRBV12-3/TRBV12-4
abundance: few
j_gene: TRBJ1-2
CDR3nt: TGTGCCAGCAGCACTGGGAACTATGGCTACACCTTC
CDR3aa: CASSTGNYGYTF

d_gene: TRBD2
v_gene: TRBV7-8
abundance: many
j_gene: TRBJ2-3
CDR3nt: TGTGCCAGCAGCCCCCTAGCGGGAGCAGATACGCAGTATTTT
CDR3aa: CASSPLAGADTQYF

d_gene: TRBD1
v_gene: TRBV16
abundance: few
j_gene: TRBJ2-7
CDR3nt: TGTGCCAGCTCGGGACAGGGTCACTACGAGCAGTACTTC
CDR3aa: CASSGQGHYEQYF

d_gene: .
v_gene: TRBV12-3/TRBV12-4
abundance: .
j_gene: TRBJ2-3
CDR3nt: TGTGCCAGCAGTTTTCGACAGACCACAGATACGCAGTATTTT
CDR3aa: CASSFRQTTDTQYF

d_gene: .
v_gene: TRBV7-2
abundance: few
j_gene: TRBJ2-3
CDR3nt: TGTGCCAGCACCTCGGAACAGATTAGCACAGATACGCAGTATTTT
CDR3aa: CASTSEQISTDTQYF